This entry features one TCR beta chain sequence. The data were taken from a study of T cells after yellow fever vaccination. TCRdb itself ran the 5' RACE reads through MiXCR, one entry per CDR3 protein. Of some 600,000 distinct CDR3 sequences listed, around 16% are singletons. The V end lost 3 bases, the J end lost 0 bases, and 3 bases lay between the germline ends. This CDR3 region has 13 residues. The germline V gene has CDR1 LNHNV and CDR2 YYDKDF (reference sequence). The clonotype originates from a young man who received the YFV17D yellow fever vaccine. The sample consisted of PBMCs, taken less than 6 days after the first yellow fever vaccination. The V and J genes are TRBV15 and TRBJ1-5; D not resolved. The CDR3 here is CATSSNSNQPQHF. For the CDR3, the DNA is TGTGCCACCAGCAGTAATAGCAATCAGCCCCAGCATTTT. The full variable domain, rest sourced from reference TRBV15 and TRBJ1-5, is DAMVIQNPRYQVTQFGKPVTLSCSQTLNHNVMYWYQQKSSQAPKLLFHYYDKDFNNEADTPDNFQSRRPNTSFCFLDIRSPGLGDTAMYLCATSSNSNQPQHFGDGTRLSIL.